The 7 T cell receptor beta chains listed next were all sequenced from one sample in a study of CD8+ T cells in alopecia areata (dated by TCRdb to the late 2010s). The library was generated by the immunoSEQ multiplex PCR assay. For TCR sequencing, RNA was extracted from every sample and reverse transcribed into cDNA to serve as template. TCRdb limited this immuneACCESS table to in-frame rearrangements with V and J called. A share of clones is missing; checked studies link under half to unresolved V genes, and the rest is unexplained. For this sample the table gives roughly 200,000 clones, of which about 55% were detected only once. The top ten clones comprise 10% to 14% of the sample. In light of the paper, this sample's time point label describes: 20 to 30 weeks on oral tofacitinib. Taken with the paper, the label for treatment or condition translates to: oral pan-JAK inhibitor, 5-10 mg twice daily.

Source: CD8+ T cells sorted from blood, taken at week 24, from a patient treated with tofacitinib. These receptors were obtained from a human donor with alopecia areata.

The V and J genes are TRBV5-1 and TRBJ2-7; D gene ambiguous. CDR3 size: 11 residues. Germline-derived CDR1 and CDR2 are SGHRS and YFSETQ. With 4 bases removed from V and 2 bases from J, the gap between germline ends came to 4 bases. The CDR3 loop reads CASSTAYEQYF. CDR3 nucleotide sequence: TGCGCCAGCAGCACCGCCTACGAGCAGTACTTC.

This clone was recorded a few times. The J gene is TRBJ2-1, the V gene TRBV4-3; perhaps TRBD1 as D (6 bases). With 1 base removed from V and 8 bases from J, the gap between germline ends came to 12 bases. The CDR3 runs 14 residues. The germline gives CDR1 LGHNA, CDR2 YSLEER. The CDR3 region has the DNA TGCGCCAGCAGCCAAGTAACAGGGACCCATGAGCAGTTCTTC. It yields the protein CASSQVTGTHEQFF.

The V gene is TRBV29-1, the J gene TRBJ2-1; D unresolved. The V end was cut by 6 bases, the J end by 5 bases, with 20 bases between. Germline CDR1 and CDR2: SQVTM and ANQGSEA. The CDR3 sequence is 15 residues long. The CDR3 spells CSVRDWDVGDNEQFF. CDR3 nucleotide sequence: TGCAGCGTCCGAGACTGGGATGTCGGTGACAATGAGCAGTTCTTC.

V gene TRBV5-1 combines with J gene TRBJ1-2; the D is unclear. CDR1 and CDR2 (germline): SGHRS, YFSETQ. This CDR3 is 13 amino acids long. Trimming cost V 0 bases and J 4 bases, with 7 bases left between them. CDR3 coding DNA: TGCGCCAGCAGCTTGGTAAGGGCCTATGGCTACACCTTC. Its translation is CASSLVRAYGYTF.

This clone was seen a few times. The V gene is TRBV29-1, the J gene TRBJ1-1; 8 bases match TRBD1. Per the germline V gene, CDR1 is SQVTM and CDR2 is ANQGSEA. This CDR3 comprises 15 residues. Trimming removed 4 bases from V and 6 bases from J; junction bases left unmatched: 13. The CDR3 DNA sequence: TGCAGCGTTGGGAGCAGGGGGCCTAGGGGCCCTGAAGCTTTCTTT. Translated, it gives CSVGSRGPRGPEAFF.

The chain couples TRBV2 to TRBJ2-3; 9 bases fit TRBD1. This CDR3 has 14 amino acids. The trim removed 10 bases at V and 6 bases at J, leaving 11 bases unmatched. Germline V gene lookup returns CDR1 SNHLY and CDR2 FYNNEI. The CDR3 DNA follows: TGTGCCATTAACGGCCGGGACAGGGATGATACGCAGTATTTT. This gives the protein CAINGRDRDDTQYF.

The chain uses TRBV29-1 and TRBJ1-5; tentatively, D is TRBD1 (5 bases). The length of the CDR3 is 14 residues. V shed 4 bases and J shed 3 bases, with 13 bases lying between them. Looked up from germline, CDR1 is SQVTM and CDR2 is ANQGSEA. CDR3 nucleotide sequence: TGCAGCGTTGTAGGGGAAGGAAACAATCAGCCCCAGCATTTT. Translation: CSVVGEGNNQPQHF.